These T cell receptor beta chains were read from a single sample in a study of T cell responses to AZD1222 COVID-19 vaccine. Sequenced by immunoSEQ multiplex PCR; TCRdb stores in-frame clones only, minus some. Here the sample spans approximately 100,000 clones, 90% being singletons. Sequenced material: peripheral blood, taken 28 days after the second AZD1222 dose. All receptors derive from an adult who received the AZD1222 COVID-19 vaccine. Both conserved end residues are part of each CDR3. D genes are given only for firm matches. Size is stated for part of the rows, as once, few or many counts, or as a class when the clone is expanded.

V gene,D gene,J gene,clone size,CDR3 length,CDR3 protein,CDR3 DNA
TRBV15,TRBD2,TRBJ2-1,.,14,CATSRDATSYEQFF,TGTGCCACCAGCAGAGATGCGACTAGCTACGAGCAGTTCTTC
TRBV3-1/TRBV3-2,.,TRBJ1-6,once,14,CASSQVTDNSPLHF,TGTGCCAGCAGCCAGGTGACTGATAATTCACCCCTCCACTTT
TRBV7-2,.,TRBJ2-4,.,15,CASSLVLGSKNIQYF,TGTGCCAGCAGCTTAGTCTTAGGGTCCAAAAACATTCAGTACTTC
TRBV10-3,.,TRBJ1-3,.,14,CAIRKRDFGNTIYF,TGTGCCATCAGAAAAAGGGACTTCGGAAACACCATATATTTT
TRBV9,.,TRBJ1-1,.,14,CASSVAGQNTEAFF,TGTGCCAGCAGCGTAGCGGGACAGAACACTGAAGCTTTCTTT
TRBV27,TRBD2,TRBJ2-1,.,17,CASSLSGLNSGGNEQFF,TGTGCCAGCAGTTTGTCGGGGCTCAATAGCGGGGGCAATGAGCAGTTCTTC
TRBV18,.,TRBJ1-2,.,15,CASSPPKQPFYGYTF,TGTGCCAGCTCACCACCAAAGCAGCCTTTCTATGGCTACACCTTC
TRBV6-2/TRBV6-3,.,TRBJ2-7,.,15,CASSLQPHVSYEQYF,TGTGCCAGCAGTTTACAGCCTCACGTCTCCTACGAGCAGTACTTC
TRBV3-1/TRBV3-2,.,TRBJ2-2,.,13,CASSRWGSGELFF,TGTGCCAGCAGCCGTTGGGGTTCCGGGGAGCTGTTTTTT
TRBV6-5,.,TRBJ2-7,.,13,CASSYKGRYEQYF,TGTGCCAGCAGTTATAAAGGACGCTACGAGCAGTACTTC
TRBV29-1,.,TRBJ2-7,.,11,CSVASVYEQYF,TGCAGCGTTGCCTCCGTTTACGAGCAGTACTTC
TRBV4-1,.,TRBJ2-4,.,16,CASSHGRGIAKNIQYF,TGCGCCAGCAGCCACGGACGGGGGATAGCCAAAAACATTCAGTACTTC
TRBV2,.,TRBJ1-5,.,15,CASSENRAPTSPQHF,TGTGCCAGCAGTGAGAACCGGGCCCCCACGTCACCCCAGCATTTT
TRBV7-9,.,TRBJ2-3,.,13,CASSHDLKDTQYF,TGTGCCAGCAGCCACGACTTAAAGGATACGCAGTATTTT
TRBV5-5,.,TRBJ1-2,.,14,CASSLDTEGYGYTF,TGTGCCAGCAGCCTCGACACGGAGGGGTATGGCTACACCTTC
TRBV15,.,TRBJ2-1,once,19,CATSRDGVRAVSSYNEQFF,TGTGCCACCAGCAGAGATGGGGTTCGGGCCGTGAGCTCCTACAATGAGCAGTTCTTC
TRBV2,.,TRBJ1-6,.,14,CASLLRSYNSPLHF,TGTGCCAGCCTGTTACGGTCCTATAATTCACCCCTCCACTTT
TRBV10-3,.,TRBJ2-2,.,15,CATTLTGRNTGELFF,TGTGCCACCACCTTGACTGGGCGAAACACCGGGGAGCTGTTTTTT
TRBV9,.,TRBJ1-2,.,14,CASSPTGLNYGYTF,TGTGCCAGCAGCCCGACAGGTCTTAACTATGGCTACACCTTC
TRBV6-6,TRBD2,TRBJ2-3,.,14,CASSSSGGAGTQYF,TGTGCCAGCAGCTCTAGCGGGGGGGCCGGTACGCAGTATTTT
TRBV9,.,TRBJ2-1,.,14,CASSPSAAYNEQFF,TGTGCCAGCAGCCCCTCCGCGGCCTACAATGAGCAGTTCTTC
TRBV2,.,TRBJ1-5,.,16,CASSGGSGGRTQPQHF,TGTGCCAGCAGTGGAGGGAGTGGGGGACGTACTCAGCCCCAGCATTTT
TRBV28,.,TRBJ1-3,.,16,CASSFPDRFSGNTIYF,TGTGCCAGCAGTTTCCCGGACAGATTCTCTGGAAACACCATATATTTT
TRBV6-5,TRBD2,TRBJ2-7,once,15,CASSYWGGTTREQYF,TGTGCCAGCAGTTACTGGGGGGGGACTACTCGGGAGCAGTACTTC
TRBV7-2,TRBD1,TRBJ1-2,.,15,CASSSLTGLNYGYTF,TGTGCCAGCAGCTCCCTGACAGGGTTAAACTATGGCTACACCTTC
TRBV11-3,TRBD1,TRBJ2-3,.,16,CASLTAAGGITDTQYF,TGTGCCAGTCTCACGGCGGCAGGGGGAATAACAGATACGCAGTATTTT
TRBV7-8,.,TRBJ2-2,.,13,CASSTRWTGELFF,TGTGCCAGCAGCACCCGTTGGACCGGGGAGCTGTTTTTT
TRBV19,.,TRBJ1-5,.,17,CASSKRWDPHPTLAQHF,TGTGCCAGTAGCAAGAGGTGGGACCCTCACCCCACTTTGGCCCAGCATTTT
TRBV7-7,.,TRBJ2-6,.,13,CASGGEGANVLTF,TGTGCCAGCGGTGGGGAAGGGGCCAACGTCCTGACTTTC
TRBV10-3,.,TRBJ2-7,.,11,CAAGLSSEQYF,TGTGCCGCTGGACTTTCGTCTGAGCAGTACTTC
TRBV4-3,TRBD2,TRBJ2-3,.,17,CASSQEWLAGITDTQYF,TGCGCCAGCAGCCAAGAATGGCTAGCGGGGATCACAGATACGCAGTATTTT
TRBV18,.,TRBJ2-7,.,13,CASSGTGGGEQYF,TGTGCCAGCTCAGGGACCGGGGGAGGCGAGCAGTACTTC
TRBV18,.,TRBJ1-1,.,16,CASSPGLSRLNTEAFF,TGTGCCAGCTCACCAGGACTAAGCCGCTTGAACACTGAAGCTTTCTTT
TRBV28,TRBD1,TRBJ2-2,.,16,CASSRGTGFTTGELFF,TGTGCCAGCAGCCGCGGGACAGGGTTTACGACCGGGGAGCTGTTTTTT
TRBV12-3/TRBV12-4,.,TRBJ1-2,.,13,CASRGRQSYGYTF,TGTGCCAGCAGGGGGCGACAGTCCTATGGCTACACCTTC
TRBV5-6,.,TRBJ1-2,.,13,CASSLQRGYGYTF,TGTGCCAGCAGCTTGCAACGGGGCTATGGCTACACCTTC
TRBV28,TRBD1,TRBJ1-2,.,17,CASSTYQPRGLYYGYTF,TGTGCCAGCAGTACCTATCAACCCAGGGGGCTTTACTATGGCTACACCTTC
TRBV19,TRBD1,TRBJ2-2,.,15,CASSIGTGYTGELFF,TGTGCCAGTAGTATAGGGACAGGGTACACCGGGGAGCTGTTTTTT